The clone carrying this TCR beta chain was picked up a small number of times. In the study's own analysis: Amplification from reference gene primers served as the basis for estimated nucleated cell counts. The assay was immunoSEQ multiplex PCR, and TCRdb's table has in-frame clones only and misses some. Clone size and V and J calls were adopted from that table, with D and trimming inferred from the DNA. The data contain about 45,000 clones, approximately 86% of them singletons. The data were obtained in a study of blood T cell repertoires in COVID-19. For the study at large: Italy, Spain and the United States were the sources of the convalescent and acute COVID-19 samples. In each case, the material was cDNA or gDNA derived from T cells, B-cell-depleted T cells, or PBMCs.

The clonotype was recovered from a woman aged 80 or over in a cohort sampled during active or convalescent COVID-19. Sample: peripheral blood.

The CDR3: CASSALTANTEAFF. In nucleotides, the CDR3 is TGTGCCAGCAGTGCCCTGACAGCCAACACTGAAGCTTTCTTT. The chain couples TRBV2 to TRBJ1-1; tentative D call: TRBD1 (5 bases). With 4 bases removed from V and 2 bases from J, the gap between germline ends came to 11 bases. Germline assignment: CDR1 SNHLY and CDR2 FYNNEI. CDR3 size: 14 residues.